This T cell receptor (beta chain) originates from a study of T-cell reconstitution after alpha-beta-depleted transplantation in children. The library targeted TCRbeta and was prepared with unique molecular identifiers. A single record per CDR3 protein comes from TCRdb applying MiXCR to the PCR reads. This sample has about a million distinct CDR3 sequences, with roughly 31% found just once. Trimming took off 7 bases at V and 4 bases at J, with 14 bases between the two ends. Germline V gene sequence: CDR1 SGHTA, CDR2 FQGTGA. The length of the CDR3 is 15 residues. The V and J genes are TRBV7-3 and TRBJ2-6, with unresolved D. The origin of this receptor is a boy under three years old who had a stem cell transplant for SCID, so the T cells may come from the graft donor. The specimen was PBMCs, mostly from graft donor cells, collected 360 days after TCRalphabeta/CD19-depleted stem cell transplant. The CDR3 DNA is TGTGCCAGCACCTATACGGCATCCGGGGCCAACGTCCTGACTTTC. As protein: CASTYTASGANVLTF.